The 20 T cell receptor beta chains listed next were all sequenced from one sample in a study of shared clonotypes between healthy human individuals. This table comes from immunoSEQ multiplex PCR, and its TCRdb copy is limited to in-frame clones, with some not included. The repertoire holds 550,000 to 650,000 clones, with roughly 95% as singletons. CD45RO-negative CD8 cells positively selected for CCR7 made up the naive population, which excluded terminally differentiated effector memory CD45RA+ cells. Sequenced input: naive CD8+ T cells sorted from blood. Source of these receptors: a woman in her 30s in good health.

The chain recombines TRBV7-9 with TRBJ1-2, with D perhaps matching TRBD1 (6 bases). Trimming stripped 6 bases from V and 3 bases from J, with 20 bases between. CDR1 and CDR2 from the germline V gene are SEHNR and FQNEAQ (reference sequence). The CDR3 sequence is 16 residues long. The CDR3 region has the DNA TGTGCCAGCAGTCATATACAGGGACCCTTTGACTATGGCTACACCTTC. Its protein is CASSHIQGPFDYGYTF.

The rearrangement joins TRBV6-5 to TRBJ2-3; D gene unclear. The length of the CDR3 is 12 residues. The V gene lost 4 bases and the J gene lost 3 bases, with 5 bases spanning the gap. Germline V gene data show CDR1 as MNHEY and CDR2 as SVGAGI. The CDR3 nucleotides are TGTGCCAGCAGTTGTACGACAGATACGCAGTATTTT. Amino acid sequence: CASSCTTDTQYF.

This chain links TRBV28 with TRBJ2-1; 8 bases line up with TRBD2. From germline, CDR1 is MDHEN and CDR2 SYDVKM. The trim removed 6 bases at V and 7 bases at J, leaving 17 bases unmatched. The CDR3 extends over 17 amino acids. CDR3 sequence: CASSTLEGTSGHNEQFF. The CDR3, as DNA: TGTGCCAGCAGCACCCTAGAGGGTACTAGCGGCCATAATGAGCAGTTCTTC.

This chain connects TRBV9 to TRBJ1-1; D is unresolved. V was cut by 4 bases and J by 1 base, with 11 bases left in between. CDR1 and CDR2 from the germline V gene are SGDLS and YYNGEE. The CDR3 contains 14 residues. In nucleotides, the CDR3 is TGTGCCAGCAGCCTGGGAGGTCGGAACACTGAAGCTTTCTTT. Amino acid sequence: CASSLGGRNTEAFF.

The chain employs TRBV9 and TRBJ2-1; D tentatively reads TRBD1 or TRBD2 (5 bases each). Deletions cut 6 bases from V and 5 bases from J, with 12 bases between. From germline, CDR1 is SGDLS and CDR2 YYNGEE. The CDR3 totals 13 residues. The CDR3 sequence is CASTGRGDNEQFF. The CDR3 DNA reads TGTGCCAGCACCGGACGAGGGGACAATGAGCAGTTCTTC. The full variable domain, rest sourced from reference TRBV9 and TRBJ2-1, is DSGVTQTPKHLITATGQRVTLRCSPRSGDLSVYWYQQSLDQGLQFLIQYYNGEERAKGNILERFSAQQFPDLHSELNLSSLELGDSALYFCASTGRGDNEQFFGPGTRLTVL.

The DNA for the CDR3 is TGCGCCAGCAGCCAACGGACCGCCTACGAGCAGTACTTC. Its protein product is CASSQRTAYEQYF. The chain couples TRBV4-1 to TRBJ2-7; D not resolved. This CDR3 is built from 13 residues. V lost 2 bases, J lost 2 bases, and 7 bases lay in between. Germline values: CDR1 MGHRA, CDR2 YSYEKL.

The CDR3 nucleotides are TGTGCCAGCAGCTTAGGAATAGGGTCTTCAGAAAAACTGTTTTTT. The encoded protein is CASSLGIGSSEKLFF. The chain couples TRBV7-9 to TRBJ1-4, with no clear D. This CDR3 has 15 amino acids. CDR1 SEHNR and CDR2 FQNEAQ come from the germline V gene (reference sequence). V lost 1 base to trimming and J lost 8 bases, with 14 bases between them.

The chain links TRBV29-1 to TRBJ2-3; TRBD1 aligns across 10 bases. V was clipped by 7 bases and J by 6 bases; unmatched bases: 7. CDR3 length: 13 residues. The germline V gene has CDR1 SQVTM and CDR2 ANQGSEA. The CDR3 nucleotides read TGCAGCGCTCGACAGGGGGCCTTTGATACGCAGTATTTT. This sequence encodes CSARQGAFDTQYF.

The CDR3 here is CASSGSTSGRLNEQFF. The CDR3 DNA follows: TGTGCCAGCAGCGGGTCAACTAGCGGGAGATTAAATGAGCAGTTCTTC. The rearrangement links TRBV9 to TRBJ2-1, with 11 bases aligning to TRBD2. Per germline, CDR1 SGDLS and CDR2 YYNGEE. The CDR3 spans 16 residues. The junction had 9 bases not matched to a gene; V was cut back by 3 bases and J by 7 bases.

This clone was observed once. The chain couples TRBV25-1 to TRBJ1-2; 7 positions agree with TRBD1. Germline assignment: CDR1 MGHDK and CDR2 SYGVNS. The CDR3 consists of 15 residues. V shed 1 base and J 4 bases; nucleotides not matched to a gene: 6. The CDR3 region has the DNA TGTGCCAGCAGTGAATTGGAGACAGGGCTCTATGGCTACACCTTC. It translates to CASSELETGLYGYTF.

The gene calls are TRBV5-1 and TRBJ2-5, with D possibly being TRBD2 (6 bases). The germline V gene has CDR1 SGHRS and CDR2 YFSETQ. Between the trimmed V and J ends, which lost 4 bases and 5 bases, there was a span of 18 bases. The CDR3 has 15 amino acids. CDR3 sequence reads: CASSPSGGSGETQYF. CDR3 coding DNA: TGCGCCAGCAGCCCCTCCGGGGGTTCCGGTGAGACCCAGTACTTC.

The chain uses TRBV28 and TRBJ2-3; D possibly corresponds to TRBD2 (6 bases). Germline V gene sequence: CDR1 MDHEN, CDR2 SYDVKM. CDR3 length: 14 amino acids. The V and J ends lost 5 bases and 0 bases respectively, with 9 bases between them. The DNA of the CDR3 is TGTGCCAGCAGTGCGGGGACTAGCACAGATACGCAGTATTTT. Residues: CASSAGTSTDTQYF.

V is TRBV21-1 and J is TRBJ2-1; the DNA was not used to check the table's D call, TRBD2. TRBV21-1 is recorded as a pseudogene. CDR3 length equals 15 residues. The DNA for the CDR3 is TGTGCCAGCAGCAGAACTAGCGGGAGGGGATACGAGCAGTTCTTC. It translates to CASSRTSGRGYEQFF.

The chain employs TRBV7-6 and TRBJ2-2; D assignment may be TRBD1 or TRBD2 (6 bases each). The CDR3 has 15 residues. V lost 0 bases, J lost 7 bases, and 12 bases lay in between. CDR1 is SGHVS and CDR2 is FNYEAQ in the germline V gene. CDR3 loop: CASSLAGGPDGELFF. CDR3 DNA: TGTGCCAGCAGCTTAGCGGGGGGCCCAGACGGGGAGCTGTTTTTT.

CDR3 in amino acids: CASSLSQPGELFF. The CDR3 bases are TGTGCCAGCAGTTTATCCCAGCCCGGGGAGCTGTTTTTT. V usage is TRBV27 and J usage is TRBJ2-2; the D is unclear. V lost 0 bases, J lost 6 bases, and 5 bases lay in between. Germline V gene lookup returns CDR1 MNHEY and CDR2 SMNVEV (reference sequence). CDR3 length: 13 amino acids.

This chain connects TRBV5-1 to TRBJ2-1, with a possible D match to TRBD2 (6 bases). The germline V gene has CDR1 SGHRS and CDR2 YFSETQ. CDR3 length: 17 residues. V lost 0 bases and J 2 bases, leaving 15 bases between the germline ends. The chain's CDR3 is CASSLAGSSGTYNEQFF. The CDR3 bases are TGCGCCAGCAGCTTGGCGGGGAGTAGCGGAACCTACAATGAGCAGTTCTTC. Supplemented by reference TRBV5-1 and TRBJ2-1, the full variable domain reads KAGVTQTPRYLIKTRGQQVTLSCSPISGHRSVSWYQQTPGQGLQFLFEYFSETQRNKGNFPGRFSGRQFSNSRSEMNVSTLELGDSALYLCASSLAGSSGTYNEQFFGPGTRLTVL.

The chain joins TRBV13 to TRBJ1-1, with D maybe TRBD1 (5 bases). Trimming took off 5 bases at V and 6 bases at J, with 22 bases between the two ends. Germline V gene lookup returns CDR1 PRHDT and CDR2 FYEKMQ (reference sequence). The CDR3 extends over 16 amino acids. This CDR3 is CASSVGTEALGAEAFF. CDR3 in DNA: TGTGCCAGCAGCGTGGGGACCGAGGCCTTAGGGGCTGAAGCTTTCTTT.

A single count supports this clone. The chain joins TRBV6-5 to TRBJ2-1, with TRBD1 matching over 7 bases. Germline assignment: CDR1 MNHEY and CDR2 SVGAGI. Germline trimming cut 0 bases from V and 4 bases from J; bases unmatched to any gene: 3. The CDR3 sequence is 15 residues long. The CDR3, as DNA: TGTGCCAGCAGTTACTCAGGGGGCCAATACAATGAGCAGTTCTTC. Amino acid sequence: CASSYSGGQYNEQFF.

The chain links TRBV4-1 to TRBJ2-7; a possible D gene is TRBD2 (6 bases). There are 15 residues in the CDR3. Trimming left V 1 base short and J 7 bases short, with 17 bases between. Per germline, CDR1 MGHRA and CDR2 YSYEKL. CDR3: CASSQAGAQLIEQYF. CDR3 DNA: TGCGCCAGCAGCCAAGCGGGAGCCCAACTTATAGAGCAGTACTTC.

The J gene is TRBJ2-7, the V gene TRBV19; the D gene is possibly TRBD1 (5 bases). This CDR3 contains 14 residues. Germline V gene lookup returns CDR1 LNHDA and CDR2 SQIVND (reference sequence). Trimming pared 6 bases from V and 2 bases from J, leaving 14 bases between. In nucleotides, the CDR3 is TGTGCCAGTAGCGAGCAGGGCTTGACCTACGAGCAGTACTTC. It translates to CASSEQGLTYEQYF.